This T cell receptor beta chain was identified during a study of T cell responses to AZD1222 COVID-19 vaccine (dated by TCRdb to the early 2020s). Regarding the complete study: A total of 233 trial participants underwent TCR sequencing, of whom some 200 had received two doses of AZD1222 and some 26 had received two doses of the MenACWY control vaccine. Enrollment into the trials was organized by age into subgroups of 18-55, 56-69 and 70-plus years, and those subgroups contained about 160, 30 and 59 TCR-sequenced participants, respectively.

Concerning this clone itself: This clone's antigen is unknown. Per-base qualities were not stored, and no clone one base away is much larger.

Sample time point, as interpreted from the label and publication: about 28 days (+/-7) after the second vaccine dose. AZD1222 recipients given second doses at about 4 weeks or at about 12 weeks were pooled, since spike-specific TCR depth and breadth were not found to differ between the two schedules. Vaccinee samples were obtained from the UK trials COV001 and COV002, which included a single-blind randomized controlled phase 2/3 trial of AZD1222 (ChAdOx1 nCoV-19) in healthy adults. Trial participant PBMC samples were collected at day 0 and day 28 after the second dose for TCRbeta chain sequencing. Per the germline V gene, SGHTA is the CDR1 and FQGNSA is the CDR2. Trimming removed 0 bases from V and 2 bases from J, leaving 7 bases between the germline ends. From its cysteine to its phenylalanine, the CDR3 spans 14 amino acids. Only CDR3 DNA is held: 42 bases, read in frame from base 1. What the research found in general, with its limitations: Most participants were white British and females outnumbered males, and the authors suggested that clonal diversity may have been underestimated. Epitopes outside the regions mutated in the B.1.351 and B.1.1.7 variants were reportedly recognized by nearly half of the unique spike-specific TCRs. In the small 56-69-year group, the increase in depth fell short of significance, most likely because of low power. Conclusions about previously exposed vaccinees are limited, since just a handful of AZD1222 recipients were seropositive for SARS-CoV-2 at baseline. CD4 TCRs associated with the vaccine covered the entire spike protein, and the dominant responses were in regions 160-218 and 743-854. Because no day 14 peak-response samples were available, repertoires were characterized only after the peak T cell response. After two AZD1222 doses, both the breadth and the depth of spike-specific TCRs were significantly higher than at day 0 and than in MenACWY recipients.

The CDR3 regions of human TCRbeta chains were analyzed by immunosequencing. For the original study's pipeline: TCRs in the repertoires were compared against a reference library of SARS-CoV-2-specific TCRs that had been generated with the MIRA antigen-specificity platform. Breadth meant the fraction of unique TCRs that were SARS-CoV-2-associated, whereas depth meant the fraction of total T cells that were SARS-CoV-2-associated. Using the MIRA data, each spike-specific TCR was mapped to the spike region that the TCR reacts to and placed in a CD4 or CD8 class. Log10-transformed breadth and depth values were compared by one-way ANOVA with Sidak's multiple comparisons tests. The table was pulled from immuneACCESS by TCRdb, which kept in-frame rearrangements only. Such tables lose some clones; where checked, under half of the loss comes from unresolved V genes, and the rest has no known cause. Clone size and the V and J calls come from that table; the DNA yielded D and trimming. This sample has 140,000 or so clones in its table, and approximately 91% of those were observed once. Approximately 2% of the sample belongs to the ten largest clones.

The origin of this receptor is an adult who received the AZD1222 COVID-19 vaccine. This chain is built from TRBV7-2 and TRBJ2-5, with TRBD2 tentatively as D gene (6 bases match). The specimen comprised peripheral blood, sampled 28 days after the second AZD1222 dose. The nucleotide sequence is TGTGCCAGCAGCTTAGCCGGACTACAAGAGACCCAGTACTTC. Its translation reads: CASSLAGLQETQYF.